These T cell receptor beta chains were read from a single sample in a study of somatic mutations in cytotoxic T cells in rheumatoid arthritis. Here immunoSEQ multiplex PCR was the method, and the copy in TCRdb shows in-frame clones only, minus some. The table has about 5,000 clones, 78% seen once. Material: CD8+ T cells sorted from blood, obtained at a follow-up visit. These TCRs come from a man aged 40-55 years with rheumatoid arthritis. Each CDR3 is given with its conserved first and last residue. The order of the fields is V gene, D gene, clone size, J gene, CDR3 DNA, CDR3 protein. D genes are given only for firm matches. Clone size appears in some rows only: once, few, many, or a class for an expanded clone.

>TRBV7-8|NA|few|TRBJ2-5
TGTGCCAGCAGCTTAGACAGGCAAGAGACCCAGTACTTC
CASSLDRQETQYF
>TRBV19|NA|few|TRBJ2-7
TGTGCCAGTAGTGCCACCCCCGGGACCCTCTACGAGCAGTACTTC
CASSATPGTLYEQYF
>TRBV4-3|TRBD1|once|TRBJ1-2
TGCGCCAGCAGCCCAGGGGGTACAGAGGTTAAACGCTATGGCTACACCTTC
CASSPGGTEVKRYGYTF
>TRBV21-1|NA|NA|TRBJ1-5
TGTGCCAGCCGGTTTTCTGACAATCAGCCCCAGCATTTT
CASRFSDNQPQHF
>TRBV28|NA|once|TRBJ1-2
TGTGCCAGCAGTCCCTCGCGGGGAACCTATGGCTACACCTTC
CASSPSRGTYGYTF
>TRBV25-1|TRBD1|NA|TRBJ2-1
TGTGCCAGCAAGAGACAGGGGGCGTGGGAGCAGTTCTTC
CASKRQGAWEQFF
>TRBV5-6|NA|NA|TRBJ1-5
TGTGCCAGCAGCTGGGGTTCCAGGGGAAGAAATCAGCCCCAGCATTTT
CASSWGSRGRNQPQHF
>TRBV6-4|NA|NA|TRBJ2-3
TGTGCCAGCAGTGCCGTGGACGGCACAGATACGCAGTATTTT
CASSAVDGTDTQYF
>TRBV28|TRBD1|NA|TRBJ2-7
TGTGCCAGCAGGACTCCGAAACAGGGGAAGGGTTTACGGCAGTACTTC
CASRTPKQGKGLRQYF
>TRBV27|NA|NA|TRBJ1-5
TGTGCCAGCAGTTTAAGCCTTCGGGGCAATCAGCCCCAGCATTTT
CASSLSLRGNQPQHF
>TRBV6-1|TRBD2|NA|TRBJ2-1
TGTGCCAGCAGTGGGACTAGCGGCTCCTACAATGAGCAGTTCTTC
CASSGTSGSYNEQFF
>TRBV2|TRBD1|NA|TRBJ1-5
TGTGCCAGCAAAGGGAATCGGGACAGGTCTCAGCCCCAGCATTTT
CASKGNRDRSQPQHF
>TRBV27|TRBD1|once|TRBJ1-1
TGTGCCAGCAGTGGTGGACAGGGGTGGTTTTTTTTCTTT
CASSGGQGWFFFF
>TRBV30|TRBD1|NA|TRBJ1-2
TGTGCCTGGAGGGTCCGGGACAGGAAGGCCCAAGGCTACACCTTC
CAWRVRDRKAQGYTF
>TRBV29-1|NA|NA|TRBJ1-1
TGCAGCGTTGGACGAGGGATCATGAACACTGAAGCTTTCTTT
CSVGRGIMNTEAFF
>TRBV30|NA|NA|TRBJ2-1
TGTGCCTGGAGTGTTGGGGGAGTAGGCTACAATGAGCAGTTCTTC
CAWSVGGVGYNEQFF
>TRBV29-1|NA|NA|TRBJ1-2
TGCAGCGTTGAAGAGGACGTAGTTGGCTACACCTTC
CSVEEDVVGYTF
>TRBV27|NA|NA|TRBJ2-7
TGTGCCAGCAGTTTAGGGGGCTCCTACGAGCAGTACTTC
CASSLGGSYEQYF
>TRBV5-1|TRBD2|NA|TRBJ2-2
TGCGCCAGCACCGGGACTAGCGGGAGAACGAACACCGGGGAGCTGTTTTTT
CASTGTSGRTNTGELFF
>TRBV27|NA|NA|TRBJ2-7
TGTGCCAGCAGTTTAACAGGGCAAGAGCAGTACTTC
CASSLTGQEQYF
>TRBV27|NA|NA|TRBJ2-1
TGTGCCAGCAGTTTAAGGGGGGCCCAGATTTTACGTGAGCAGTTCTTC
CASSLRGAQILREQFF